This TCR beta chain came from a study of spatial heterogeneity in lung cancer. Overall study context: Strong correlation was found between tumor-region TCR transcript counts and a T cell module score from matched bulk RNA-seq.

Overall study findings and caveats: The estimated TCR-seq coverage of tumor T cells amounted to approximately 7.1% when looking at alpha chains and around 13% when looking at beta chains. In tumors, expanded intratumoral alpha and beta TCR counts tracked mutation counts.

Comment on this clonotype: What it binds is not known.

Germline CDR1 and CDR2: MGHRA and YSYEKL. CDR3 size: 14 residues. Trimming left V 4 bases short and J 3 bases short, with 9 bases between. From the 5' RACE reads, TCRdb called clonotypes with MiXCR, one entry per CDR3 protein. The table has 9,000 to 9,500 distinct CDR3 sequences, roughly 6.7% seen once. As for time point: sample taken at primary tumor resection. The donors were 55 to 85 patients with non-small cell lung cancer that was early-stage and untreated. Whole RNA from tumor, nontumor lung or frozen PBMC was sequenced unsorted. The origin of this receptor is a male donor with early-stage non-small cell lung cancer. The sequenced sample was lung tumor tissue, obtained at surgery. The V call is TRBV4-1, the J call TRBJ2-2; D is possibly TRBD1 or TRBD2 (5 bases each). The CDR3 DNA reads as TGCGCCAGCAGCCGTATGGGGGACACCGGGGAGCTGTTTTTT. Translating it yields CASSRMGDTGELFF.